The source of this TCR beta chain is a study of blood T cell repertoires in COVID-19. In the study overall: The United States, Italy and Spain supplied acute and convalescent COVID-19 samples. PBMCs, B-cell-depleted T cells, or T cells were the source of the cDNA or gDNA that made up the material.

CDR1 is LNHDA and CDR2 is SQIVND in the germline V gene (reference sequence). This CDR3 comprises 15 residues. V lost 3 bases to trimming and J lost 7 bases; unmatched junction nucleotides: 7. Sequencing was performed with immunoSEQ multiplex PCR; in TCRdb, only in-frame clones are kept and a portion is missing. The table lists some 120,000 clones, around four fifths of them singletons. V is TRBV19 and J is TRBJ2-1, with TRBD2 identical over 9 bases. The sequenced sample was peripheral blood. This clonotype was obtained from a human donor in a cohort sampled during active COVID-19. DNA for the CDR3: TGTGCCAGTAGTATTGGACTAGCGTTTTTGAATGAGCAGTTCTTC. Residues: CASSIGLAFLNEQFF.